This T cell receptor beta chain comes out of a study of Tregs in tolerant kidney transplant recipients (dated by TCRdb to the late 2010s). Describing the broader study: The study applied TCRbeta sequencing to find donor-specific regulatory T cells before combined kidney and bone marrow transplantation and then followed those same cells after transplant. TCRbeta repertoire sequencing was used in 3 healthy controls to compare several methods for expanding Tregs specific for an allogeneic donor. What the research found in general, with its limitations: Biological reproducibility was not directly addressed, though technical replication error appeared minimal. Because only a small number of patients were included, the study had limitations, and the results will need to be validated in larger populations as well as under other immunosuppression protocols. Expanding Tregs with activated donor B cells appeared to identify the most biologically relevant and donor-specific TCRbeta repertoire.

A remark on this clone: Which antigen it targets is not known. No base quality values were provided; no much bigger clone lies one nucleotide off.

The CDR3 contains 12 residues, cysteine and phenylalanine counted. Solely the CDR3 DNA is kept, with 36 bases framed from the first base. Reading the germline V gene gives CDR1 MNHEY and CDR2 SVGAGI. V lost 5 bases and J lost 7 bases; the stretch between them is 8 bases long. Unstimulated Tregs (CD4+CD25+CD127-), CD4+ non-Tregs (CD4+CD25-), CD4 and CD8 cells were FACS-sorted from thawed PBMCs. Healthy control blood was obtained either as purchased buffy coats or from healthy volunteers. Healthy control blood was separated into PBMCs by Ficoll density gradient and cryopreserved, and patient PBMCs were collected both before and after transplant. For TCRbeta CDR3 sequencing, genomic DNA from the sorted cells was extracted using the QIAGEN DNeasy Blood and Tissue Kit. High-throughput TCRbeta CDR3 sequencing, including PCR amplification with bias correction and internal controls, was performed commercially through immunoSEQ. The paper's processing steps were these. Unique productive TCRbeta sequences were defined by CDR3 nucleotide sequence when primers matched and otherwise by CDR3 amino acid sequence together with Vbeta and Jbeta genes. As a correction for sorting error, sequences shared between sorted populations at a frequency ratio of 2:1 or less were discarded, and the remaining shared sequences were assigned to the higher population. A sequence was defined as donor-reactive if the sequence was expanded at least 5-fold in CFSE-low cells compared with unstimulated cells and had a frequency of at least 0.01% in CFSE-low cells. Repertoire divergence was quantified by Jensen-Shannon divergence using the top 100 TCRbeta sequences ranked by frequency. When a sample had multiple sequencing runs, each run was corrected for sorting error separately and the runs were then pooled. In its TCRdb copy, this immuneACCESS table keeps in-frame sequences only and misses some clones. Where compared with another copy, unresolved V genes explain less than half of these, and the others have no known cause. The D gene and trimming were derived from the DNA, and the V and J assignments and clone size from that table. For this sample the table gives roughly 250,000 clones, of which around 81% were detected only once. The ten largest clones take up approximately 0.69% of the sample.

The chain is made from TRBV6-5 and TRBJ2-2, with the D gene uncertain. The material sequenced was CD4+ T cells from blood. The receptor was derived from a human donor in good health. CDR3 protein: CASSPLGGELFF. The DNA sequence follows: TGTGCCAGCAGTCCCTTAGGCGGGGAGCTGTTTTTT.